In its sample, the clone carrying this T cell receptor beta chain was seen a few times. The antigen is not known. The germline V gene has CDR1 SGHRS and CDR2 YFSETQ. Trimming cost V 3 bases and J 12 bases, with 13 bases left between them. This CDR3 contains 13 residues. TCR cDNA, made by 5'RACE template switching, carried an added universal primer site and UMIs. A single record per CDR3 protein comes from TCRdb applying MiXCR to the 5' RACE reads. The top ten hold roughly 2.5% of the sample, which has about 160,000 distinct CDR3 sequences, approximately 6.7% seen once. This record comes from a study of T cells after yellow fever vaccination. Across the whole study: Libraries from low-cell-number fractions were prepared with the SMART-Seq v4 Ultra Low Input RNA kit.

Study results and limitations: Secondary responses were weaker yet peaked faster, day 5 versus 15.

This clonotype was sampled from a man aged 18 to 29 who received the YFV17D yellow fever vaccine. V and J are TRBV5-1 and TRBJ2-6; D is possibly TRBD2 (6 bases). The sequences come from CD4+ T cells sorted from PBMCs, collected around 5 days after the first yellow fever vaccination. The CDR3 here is CASSWGTEGVLTF. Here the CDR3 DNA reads TGCGCCAGCAGCTGGGGGACTGAGGGCGTCCTGACTTTC.